This is a list of T cell receptor beta chains from one sample in a study of cytomegalovirus exposure and HLA in healthy donors. Assay used: immunoSEQ multiplex PCR; TCRdb lists only in-frame clones, some missing. The sample shows roughly 45,000 clones, roughly 60% of them seen only once. Source material: PBMCs. The receptor source for this set is a human donor in good health. Both conserved end residues are part of each CDR3. The D gene is left open where the match is weak. The listing skips clone size in some rows; elsewhere it reads once, few, many or a size class.

.,once,TRBJ1-4,TRBV19,CASSIVISGENEKLFF,TGTGCCAGTAGTATCGTTATATCGGGGGAGAATGAAAAACTGTTTTTT
.,.,TRBJ1-4,TRBV6-5,CASSLQGITEKLFF,TGTGCCAGCAGTCTACAGGGAATAACTGAAAAACTGTTTTTT
.,few,TRBJ1-6,TRBV5-1,CASSLSGLNRSPLHF,TGCGCCAGCAGCTTGTCCGGACTGAACCGGTCACCCCTCCACTTT
TRBD1,once,TRBJ2-7,TRBV5-1,CASSSRTGALEQYF,TGCGCCAGCAGCTCAAGGACAGGTGCCCTCGAGCAGTACTTC
.,.,TRBJ1-1,TRBV29-1,CSVERAGASDTEAFF,TGCAGCGTTGAAAGGGCAGGGGCCAGCGACACTGAAGCTTTCTTT
.,.,TRBJ1-1,TRBV7-2,CASSRTLRGTEAFF,TGTGCCAGCAGCCGAACGTTACGAGGCACTGAAGCTTTCTTT
.,.,TRBJ1-5,TRBV13,CASSPRRGAGQPQHF,TGTGCCAGCAGCCCCCGCCGGGGTGCGGGTCAGCCCCAGCATTTT
.,.,TRBJ1-1,TRBV7-9,CASSLLQANTEAFF,TGTGCCAGCAGCTTACTACAGGCCAACACTGAAGCTTTCTTT
.,.,TRBJ2-3,TRBV5-4,CASSPPASIGADTQYF,TGTGCCAGCAGCCCCCCAGCGTCCATCGGAGCGGATACGCAGTATTTT
TRBD1,.,TRBJ2-7,TRBV6-6,CASSPTGGSSYEQYF,TGTGCCAGCAGTCCGACAGGGGGGAGCTCCTACGAGCAGTACTTC
TRBD2,.,TRBJ2-1,TRBV11-2,CASETGLAGGQEYNEQFF,TGTGCCAGCGAAACGGGGCTAGCGGGGGGTCAGGAGTACAATGAGCAGTTCTTC
.,.,TRBJ1-3,TRBV30,CAWNRGAGNTIYF,TGTGCCTGGAACCGAGGTGCTGGAAACACCATATATTTT
.,few,TRBJ2-7,TRBV10-1,CASSESSYYEQYF,TGCGCCAGCAGTGAGTCGAGCTACTACGAGCAGTACTTC
.,.,TRBJ2-5,TRBV5-4,CASSLAGDTLETQYF,TGTGCCAGCAGCTTGGCCGGGGACACCTTAGAGACCCAGTACTTC
TRBD1,.,TRBJ2-7,TRBV14,CASSEGTGTEQYF,TGTGCCAGCAGCGAAGGGACAGGGACCGAGCAGTACTTC
.,once,TRBJ1-1,TRBV7-9,CASSLEQGLTEAFF,TGTGCCAGCAGCTTAGAACAGGGCCTCACTGAAGCTTTCTTT
TRBD1,.,TRBJ1-1,TRBV10-3,CAIRRAGTENTEAFF,TGTGCCATCAGGAGAGCCGGGACAGAGAACACTGAAGCTTTCTTT
TRBD1,.,TRBJ2-1,TRBV10-2,CASSDPGQGQFF,TGCGCCAGCAGTGATCCGGGACAGGGGCAGTTCTTC
TRBD1,.,TRBJ1-6,TRBV30,CACHASPGQNNSPLHF,TGTGCCTGCCATGCGAGTCCGGGACAGAATAATTCACCCCTCCACTTT
.,.,TRBJ1-4,TRBV30,CAWSFRGGKLFF,TGTGCCTGGAGTTTCCGAGGGGGAAAACTGTTTTTT
.,once,TRBJ2-5,TRBV29-1,CSVEGVQETQYF,TGCAGCGTAGAGGGGGTCCAAGAGACCCAGTACTTC
.,.,TRBJ2-7,TRBV6-5,CASRPPGTYEQYF,TGTGCCAGCAGGCCCCCCGGGACCTACGAGCAGTACTTC
.,.,TRBJ1-2,TRBV27,CASSLKGIYGYTF,TGTGCCAGCAGTTTAAAGGGGATCTATGGCTACACCTTC
.,few,TRBJ2-5,TRBV6-1,CASSPAGSQETQYF,TGTGCCAGCAGTCCCGCGGGAAGCCAAGAGACCCAGTACTTC
.,.,TRBJ1-1,TRBV6-5,CASRELVTEAFF,TGTGCCAGCAGAGAACTCGTGACTGAAGCTTTCTTT
.,few,TRBJ1-4,TRBV6-1,CASSLNEKLFF,TGTGCCAGCAGCTTAAATGAAAAACTGTTTTTT
.,few,TRBJ2-2,TRBV7-2,CASSFQVGAGELFF,TGTGCCAGCAGCTTCCAAGTAGGAGCCGGGGAGCTGTTTTTT
TRBD1,once,TRBJ2-7,TRBV9,CASSYRGESYEQYF,TGTGCCAGCAGTTACAGGGGGGAGTCCTACGAGCAGTACTTC
TRBD2,once,TRBJ2-3,TRBV6-5,CASSYQTSGSADTQYF,TGTGCCAGCAGTTACCAAACTAGCGGGAGCGCAGATACGCAGTATTTT
TRBD2,.,TRBJ2-3,TRBV4-1,CASSLLGLAGADTQYF,TGCGCCAGCAGCCTCCTGGGACTAGCGGGGGCAGATACGCAGTATTTT
.,.,TRBJ1-5,TRBV11-2,CASSLDRNQPQHF,TGTGCCAGCAGCTTAGACAGGAATCAGCCCCAGCATTTT
TRBD2,.,TRBJ2-3,TRBV11-3,CASSYSGGAPSDTQYF,TGTGCCAGCAGCTATAGCGGGGGGGCTCCTTCAGATACGCAGTATTTT
TRBD1,.,TRBJ2-7,TRBV19,CASSSRTGSYEQYF,TGTGCCAGTAGTAGCCGGACAGGCTCCTACGAGCAGTACTTC
TRBD1,.,TRBJ1-5,TRBV30,CAWSGITGTGTQPQHF,TGTGCCTGGAGCGGTATAACCGGGACAGGGACTCAGCCCCAGCATTTT
.,.,TRBJ2-2,TRBV5-1,CASSLDTNTGELFF,TGCGCCAGCAGCTTGGACACAAACACCGGGGAGCTGTTTTTT
TRBD1,.,TRBJ1-5,TRBV10-3,CATRDSPNQPQHF,TGTGCCACCCGGGACAGCCCCAATCAGCCCCAGCATTTT
TRBD1,few,TRBJ2-7,TRBV18,CASSPGQGPHYEQYF,TGTGCCAGCTCACCGGGACAGGGACCTCACTACGAGCAGTACTTC
.,.,TRBJ2-7,TRBV6-6,CASSYSTAATSYEQYF,TGTGCCAGCAGTTACTCGACTGCGGCAACCTCCTACGAGCAGTACTTC
.,.,TRBJ1-6,TRBV28,CASRQDRSSYNSPLHF,TGTGCCAGCAGACAGGACAGAAGCTCCTATAATTCACCCCTCCACTTT
TRBD2,.,TRBJ2-3,TRBV4-3,CASSQGGGADTQYF,TGCGCCAGCAGCCAAGGCGGGGGGGCAGATACGCAGTATTTT
TRBD1,.,TRBJ2-7,TRBV6-5,CASSAGTGNEQYF,TGTGCCAGCAGTGCCGGGACAGGGAACGAGCAGTACTTC
TRBD2,.,TRBJ2-7,TRBV7-2,CASSLGEVGRGVPEQYF,TGTGCCAGCAGCCTAGGGGAGGTGGGGCGGGGGGTCCCCGAGCAGTACTTC
TRBD2,few,TRBJ2-5,TRBV7-7,CASKLRASGEETQYF,TGTGCCAGCAAACTAAGGGCTAGCGGGGAAGAGACCCAGTACTTC
.,.,TRBJ1-2,TRBV10-1,CASPGHNYGYTF,TGCGCCAGCCCGGGACACAACTATGGCTACACCTTC
.,.,TRBJ2-7,TRBV23-1,CASSQGPEFPRTYEQYF,TGCGCCAGCAGTCAGGGGCCTGAGTTTCCCCGGACCTACGAGCAGTACTTC